The rows below give T cell receptor beta chains drawn from one sample of a study of early T cells in non-severe SARS-CoV-2 infection. TCRdb re-derived calls from the 5' RACE reads in MiXCR, one entry per CDR3 protein. The sample carries about 56,000 distinct CDR3 sequences, around 13% recorded once. What was sequenced was whole blood. These receptor sequences come from an adult who was a healthcare worker with PCR-confirmed SARS-CoV-2 infection or an uninfected control (not recorded which). The CDR3 runs from the conserved cysteine through the conserved F or W. Fields, in order: CDR3 length, clone size, V gene, D gene, J gene, CDR3 protein, CDR3 DNA. The D gene is left open where the match is weak. Size is stated for part of the rows, as once, few or many counts, or as a class when the clone is expanded.

>15|NA|TRBV20-1|NA|TRBJ1-6
CSARGGPGFSSPLHF
TGCAGTGCTAGAGGGGGGCCAGGGTTCTCGTCACCCCTCCACTTT
>16|many|TRBV28|NA|TRBJ2-1
CASSLPPPGRPGEQFF
TGTGCCAGCAGTTTACCCCCACCCGGCCGACCCGGTGAGCAGTTCTTC
>11|many|TRBV7-3|NA|TRBJ2-1
CASSQNNEQFF
TGTGCCAGCAGCCAAAACAATGAGCAGTTCTTC
>13|many|TRBV7-9|TRBD1|TRBJ1-5
CASSWAQGAAQHF
TGTGCCAGCAGCTGGGCGCAGGGGGCGGCCCAGCATTTT
>19|NA|TRBV5-1|TRBD2|TRBJ2-4
CASSARLAVGIADKNIQYF
TGCGCCAGCAGCGCACGACTAGCGGTCGGGATAGCGGACAAAAACATTCAGTACTTC
>15|NA|TRBV3-1|NA|TRBJ1-5
CASSQRGDADQPQQF
TGTGCCAGCAGCCAACGGGGAGACGCGGATCAGCCCCAGCAATTT
>11|few|TRBV7-9|NA|TRBJ2-1
CASSLGDEQFF
TGTGCCAGCAGCTTAGGGGATGAGCAGTTCTTC
>13|many|TRBV24-1|NA|TRBJ1-1
CATSDSPTGLAFF
TGTGCCACCAGTGATTCGCCCACAGGGTTGGCTTTCTTT
>10|many|TRBV5-1|NA|TRBJ2-1
CASRGEEQFF
TGCGCCAGCCGCGGTGAGGAGCAGTTCTTC
>15|few|TRBV29-1|NA|TRBJ1-4
CSAGETNRANEKLFF
TGCAGCGCCGGCGAGACCAACAGAGCTAATGAAAAACTGTTTTTT
>15|NA|TRBV9|TRBD2|TRBJ2-1
CASSATGTSGHEQFF
TGTGCCAGCAGCGCCACCGGGACTAGCGGACATGAGCAGTTCTTC
>13|many|TRBV20-1|TRBD1|TRBJ2-7
CSARDRGRYEQYF
TGCAGTGCTAGGGACAGGGGGAGGTACGAGCAGTACTTC
>12|many|TRBV20-1|NA|TRBJ1-2
CSASKGEVSYTF
TGCAGTGCTAGCAAGGGGGAAGTGAGCTACACCTTC
>14|NA|TRBV11-2|NA|TRBJ2-5
CASSPGTNQETQYF
TGTGCCAGCAGCCCAGGCACTAATCAAGAGACCCAGTACTTC
>12|many|TRBV11-2|NA|TRBJ2-5
CASSPSSETQYF
TGTGCCAGCAGTCCCTCTTCGGAGACCCAGTACTTC
>11|many|TRBV6-2/TRBV6-3|NA|TRBJ2-5
CASTSPIAQYF
TGTGCCAGCACCTCCCCGATCGCCCAGTACTTC
>13|NA|TRBV5-1|NA|TRBJ1-1
CASSLGENTEAFF
TGCGCCAGCAGCTTGGGCGAGAACACTGAAGCTTTCTTT
>16|few|TRBV19|NA|TRBJ1-5
CASSIEGSLSNQPQHF
TGTGCCAGTAGTATAGAGGGCAGCCTTAGCAATCAGCCCCAGCATTTT
>15|NA|TRBV12-3/TRBV12-4|NA|TRBJ2-6
CASSLIGPGANVLTF
TGTGCCAGCAGTTTAATAGGGCCTGGGGCCAACGTCCTGACTTTC
>15|many|TRBV12-3/TRBV12-4|TRBD2|TRBJ2-3
CASSLAGGAKDTQYF
TGTGCCAGCAGTTTAGCGGGAGGGGCTAAGGATACGCAGTATTTT
>14|few|TRBV7-6|NA|TRBJ2-5
CASSSRRPQETQYF
TGTGCCAGCAGCTCTCGACGGCCCCAAGAGACCCAGTACTTC
>20|many|TRBV5-6|TRBD1|TRBJ1-2
CASSLVGTGFSPAMGYGYTF
TGTGCCAGCAGCTTGGTCGGGACAGGGTTTAGCCCCGCGATGGGGTATGGCTACACCTTC
>12|many|TRBV12-3/TRBV12-4|NA|TRBJ1-4
CASSRTDEKLFF
TGTGCCAGCTCAAGGACGGATGAAAAACTGTTTTTT
>15|many|TRBV20-1|TRBD2|TRBJ2-3
CSASRLAGDTDTQYF
TGCAGTGCTAGCCGACTAGCGGGGGACACAGATACGCAGTATTTT
>16|few|TRBV12-3/TRBV12-4|TRBD1|TRBJ2-1
CASSSGQGRGINEQFF
TGTGCCAGCAGTTCCGGACAGGGACGAGGGATAAATGAGCAGTTCTTC
>18|many|TRBV18|TRBD1|TRBJ2-6
CASSRERQGARGANVLTF
TGTGCCAGCTCCCGCGAACGGCAGGGGGCCAGGGGGGCCAACGTCCTGACTTTC
>15|few|TRBV3-1|NA|TRBJ1-5
CASSHGGGGNQPQHF
TGTGCCAGCAGCCACGGGGGCGGGGGCAATCAGCCCCAGCATTTT
>13|many|TRBV18|NA|TRBJ2-7
CASSPQSRVEQYF
TGTGCCAGCTCACCACAAAGTCGGGTCGAGCAGTACTTC
>13|few|TRBV20-1|NA|TRBJ2-7
CSAKGLFPYEQYF
TGCAGTGCTAAGGGGTTGTTTCCCTACGAGCAGTACTTC
>15|few|TRBV29-1|NA|TRBJ2-3
CSVVGASGGTDTQYF
TGCAGCGTTGTGGGGGCTAGCGGAGGGACAGATACGCAGTATTTT
>15|few|TRBV12-3/TRBV12-4|NA|TRBJ2-7
CASSRPGASSYEQYF
TGTGCCAGCAGCCGCCCGGGGGCATCCTCCTACGAGCAGTACTTC
>15|few|TRBV6-6|NA|TRBJ2-5
CASSQRGGRKETQYF
TGTGCCAGCAGCCAAAGGGGAGGACGGAAGGAGACCCAGTACTTC
>15|many|TRBV4-2|TRBD1|TRBJ1-1
CASSQGVPGQGEAFF
TGTGCCAGCAGCCAAGGGGTCCCGGGACAGGGTGAAGCTTTCTTT
>10|NA|TRBV28|NA|TRBJ2-7
CATRSYEQYF
TGTGCCACCAGGTCCTACGAGCAGTACTTC
>15|NA|TRBV5-6|NA|TRBJ2-3
CASSGGGKLADTQYF
TGTGCCAGCAGCGGTGGCGGGAAACTCGCAGATACGCAGTATTTT